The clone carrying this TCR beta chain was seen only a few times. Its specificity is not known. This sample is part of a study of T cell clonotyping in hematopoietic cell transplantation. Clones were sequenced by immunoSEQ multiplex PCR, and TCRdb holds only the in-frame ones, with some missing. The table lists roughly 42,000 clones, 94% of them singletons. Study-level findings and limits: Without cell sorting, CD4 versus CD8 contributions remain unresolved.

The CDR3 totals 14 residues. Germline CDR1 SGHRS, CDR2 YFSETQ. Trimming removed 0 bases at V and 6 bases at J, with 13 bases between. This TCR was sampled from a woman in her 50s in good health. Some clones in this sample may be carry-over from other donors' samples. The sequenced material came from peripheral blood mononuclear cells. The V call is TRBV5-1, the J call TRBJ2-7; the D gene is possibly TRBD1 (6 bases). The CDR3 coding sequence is TGCGCCAGCAGCTTGGCCGGGACAAATGGCGAGCAGTACTTC. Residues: CASSLAGTNGEQYF.